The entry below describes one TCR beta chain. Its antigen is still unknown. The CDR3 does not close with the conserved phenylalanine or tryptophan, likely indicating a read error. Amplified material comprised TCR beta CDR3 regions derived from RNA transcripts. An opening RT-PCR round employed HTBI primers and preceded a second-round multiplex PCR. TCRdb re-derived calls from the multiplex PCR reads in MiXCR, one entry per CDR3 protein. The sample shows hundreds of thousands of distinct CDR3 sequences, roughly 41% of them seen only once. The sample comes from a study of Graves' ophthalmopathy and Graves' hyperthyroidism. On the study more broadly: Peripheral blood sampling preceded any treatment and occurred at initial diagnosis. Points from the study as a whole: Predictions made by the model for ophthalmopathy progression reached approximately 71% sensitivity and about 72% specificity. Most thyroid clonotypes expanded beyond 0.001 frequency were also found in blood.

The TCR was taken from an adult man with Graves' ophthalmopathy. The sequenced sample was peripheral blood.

This CDR3 reads CASSPSSGANVLTS. DNA for the CDR3: TGCGCCAGCAGCCCGAGCTCTGGGGCCAACGTCCTGACTTCC. V is TRBV5-1 and J is TRBJ2-6; the D is unclear. The CDR3 is 14 residues long. Germline values: CDR1 SGHRS, CDR2 YFSETQ. Between the trimmed V and J ends, which lost 4 bases and 0 bases, there was a span of 5 bases.